The following is a T cell receptor (beta chain) sequence with its context. These data originate in a study of cytomegalovirus exposure and HLA in healthy donors. This PCR relied on a set of 60 Vbeta primers and 13 Jbeta primers. Method: immunoSEQ multiplex PCR; TCRdb's copy keeps in-frame clones and lacks some. The sample carries over 100,000 clones, roughly 77% recorded once. V was trimmed by 5 bases and J by 6 bases, leaving 14 bases between them. The CDR3 consists of 14 residues. The germline CDR1 and CDR2 sequences are SGHTA and FQGNSA. The V gene is TRBV7-2, the J gene TRBJ1-5; D ambiguous. Sample: PBMCs. This TCR derives from a man aged 25 to 45 in good health and CMV-seronegative. CDR3 nucleotide sequence: TGTGCCAGCAGCCCAACCCCGGGGTCTCAGCCCCAGCATTTT. It encodes CASSPTPGSQPQHF.